The rows below give T cell receptor beta chains drawn from one sample of a study of T cell responses to AZD1222 COVID-19 vaccine. Only in-frame clones appear in the TCRdb table, and some are missing; sequencing was by immunoSEQ multiplex PCR. This sample has about 130,000 clones; over 80% occur once, and the top ten carry about 5.6%. Sequenced material: peripheral blood, taken on day 0 of AZD1222 vaccination. These receptors all come from an adult in good health. Each CDR3 is given with its conserved first and last residue. The D gene is left open where the match is weak. Rows may omit the clone size; those that give it use once, few, many or a size class.

j_call | d_call | clone_size | v_call | cdr3_nt | cdr3_aa
TRBJ2-3 | NA | NA | TRBV7-2 | TGTGCCAGCAGCCCCCCCGGACAGTCGATAACGGCAGATACGCAGTATTTT | CASSPPGQSITADTQYF
TRBJ1-6 | NA | NA | TRBV7-3 | TGTGCCAGCAGCTTAAGTGGGGATCGGTCACCCCTCCACTTT | CASSLSGDRSPLHF
TRBJ2-2 | NA | NA | TRBV30 | TGTGCCTGGACCGACATCCCGAACACCGGGGAGCTGTTTTTT | CAWTDIPNTGELFF
TRBJ1-2 | NA | NA | TRBV10-3 | TGTGCCATCAGTGGTCAGGGATACTATGGCTACACCTTC | CAISGQGYYGYTF
TRBJ2-3 | NA | NA | TRBV2 | TGTGCCAGCAGTGAACAGAGAAGCACAGATACGCAGTATTTT | CASSEQRSTDTQYF
TRBJ1-1 | TRBD1 | NA | TRBV4-3 | TGCGCCAGCAGCCAAGACTACGGGACAGGAGCAGCTTTCTTT | CASSQDYGTGAAFF
TRBJ1-5 | NA | NA | TRBV6-4 | TGTGCCAGCAGTGCTGGGCCCAGTCAGCCCCAGCATTTT | CASSAGPSQPQHF
TRBJ2-3 | NA | NA | TRBV2 | TGTGCCAGCAGTGAGGACCCAAGAGCAGATACGCAGTATTTT | CASSEDPRADTQYF
TRBJ1-6 | NA | NA | TRBV6-5 | TGTGCCAGCCAGGACGGGCAGGGGCATAAGTCACCCCTCCACTTT | CASQDGQGHKSPLHF
TRBJ1-1 | NA | many | TRBV12-3/TRBV12-4 | TGTGCCAGCAGTTTAGGTCCCTCGGGGACGGCTTTCTTT | CASSLGPSGTAFF
TRBJ1-2 | NA | NA | TRBV28 | TGTGCCAGCAGTTTGGCGGGAGAAGGGTATGGCTACACCTTC | CASSLAGEGYGYTF
TRBJ1-2 | NA | NA | TRBV28 | TGTGCCAGCAGTTTAATGTCAGCGGGGGGTAACTATGGCTACACCTTC | CASSLMSAGGNYGYTF
TRBJ2-2 | NA | NA | TRBV11-3 | TGTGCCAGCAGCCCACCGCGAGGGGGAAGCACCGGGGAGCTGTTTTTT | CASSPPRGGSTGELFF
TRBJ1-2 | NA | NA | TRBV7-2 | TGTGCCAGCCCCCGACCAGGGTGGTGGGGCTACACCTTC | CASPRPGWWGYTF
TRBJ1-5 | TRBD1 | NA | TRBV28 | TGTGCCAGCAGCCTAGGGCTAACAGGGGTTTATCAGCCCCAGCATTTT | CASSLGLTGVYQPQHF
TRBJ2-4 | NA | once | TRBV10-3 | TGTGCCATCAGCGATCAAGACATTCAGTACTTC | CAISDQDIQYF
TRBJ1-1 | NA | NA | TRBV5-1 | TGCGCCAGCAGCTTGGGCTTCATGAACACTGAAGCTTTCTTT | CASSLGFMNTEAFF
TRBJ1-2 | NA | NA | TRBV5-8 | TGTGCCAGCAGCTTGGCTTGGCGTCAGACCTATGGCTACACCTTC | CASSLAWRQTYGYTF
TRBJ2-2 | NA | NA | TRBV11-3 | TGTGCCAGCAGACCCCACTCGGGGTCCACCGGGGAGCTGTTTTTT | CASRPHSGSTGELFF
TRBJ2-3 | TRBD2 | once | TRBV3-1/TRBV3-2 | TGTGCCAGCAGCCAAGTCCCTAGCGGGAGCACAGATACGCAGTATTTT | CASSQVPSGSTDTQYF
TRBJ1-6 | NA | NA | TRBV5-6 | TGTGCCAGCAGCTTCAGAGATGGGAGGGGACGACCCCTCCACTTT | CASSFRDGRGRPLHF
TRBJ1-3 | NA | NA | TRBV4-1 | TGCGCCAGCAGCCAAGTTGTAGGCCTTTCTCTGGCGACCATATATTTT | CASSQVVGLSLATIYF
TRBJ1-1 | NA | NA | TRBV28 | TGTGCCAGCAGCCTACCCCGGGCCACTGAAGCTTTCTTT | CASSLPRATEAFF
TRBJ2-2 | NA | NA | TRBV11-3 | TGTGCCAGCAGCATAGGGGGGCGAAACACCGGGGAGCTGTTTTTT | CASSIGGRNTGELFF
TRBJ2-2 | NA | NA | TRBV24-1 | TGTGCCACCCTCGCGGACACCGGGGAGCTGTTTTTT | CATLADTGELFF
TRBJ1-5 | NA | NA | TRBV2 | TGTGCCAGCAGTGGACAGACAAGCAATCAGCCCCAGCATTTT | CASSGQTSNQPQHF
TRBJ1-3 | NA | NA | TRBV2 | TGTGCCAGCAGCCCACCGCCAGGTTTTTCGGGGCGAATCTCTGGAAACACCATATATTTT | CASSPPPGFSGRISGNTIYF
TRBJ1-5 | TRBD1 | once | TRBV6-2/TRBV6-3 | TGTGCCAGCAGTTACTTGACAGGGGGAGACCAGCCCCAGCATTTT | CASSYLTGGDQPQHF
TRBJ1-1 | TRBD1 | NA | TRBV27 | TGTGCCAGCAAAACGGGACAGGCGTTGAACACTGAAGCTTTCTTT | CASKTGQALNTEAFF